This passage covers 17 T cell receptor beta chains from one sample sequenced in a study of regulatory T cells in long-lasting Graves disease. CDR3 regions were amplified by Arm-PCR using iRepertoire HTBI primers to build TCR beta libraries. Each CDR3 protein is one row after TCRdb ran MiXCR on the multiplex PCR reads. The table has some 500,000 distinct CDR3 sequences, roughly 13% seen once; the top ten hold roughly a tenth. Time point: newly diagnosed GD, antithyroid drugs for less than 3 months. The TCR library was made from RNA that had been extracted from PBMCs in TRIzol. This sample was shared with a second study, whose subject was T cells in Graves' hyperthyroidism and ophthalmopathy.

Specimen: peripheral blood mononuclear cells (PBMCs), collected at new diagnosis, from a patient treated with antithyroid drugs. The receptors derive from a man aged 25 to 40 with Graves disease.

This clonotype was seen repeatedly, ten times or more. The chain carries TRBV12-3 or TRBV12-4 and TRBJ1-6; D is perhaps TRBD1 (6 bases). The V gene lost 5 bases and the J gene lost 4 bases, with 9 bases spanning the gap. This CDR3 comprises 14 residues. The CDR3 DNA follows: TGTGCCAGCAGTGGCACAGGGTATAATTCACCCCTCCACTTT. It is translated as CASSGTGYNSPLHF.

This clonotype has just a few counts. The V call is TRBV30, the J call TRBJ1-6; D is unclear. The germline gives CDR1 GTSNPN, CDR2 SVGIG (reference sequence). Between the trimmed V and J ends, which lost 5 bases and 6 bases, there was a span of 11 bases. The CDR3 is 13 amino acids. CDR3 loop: CAWSQTGNSPLHF. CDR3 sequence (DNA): TGTGCCTGGTCCCAGACCGGTAATTCACCCCTCCACTTT.

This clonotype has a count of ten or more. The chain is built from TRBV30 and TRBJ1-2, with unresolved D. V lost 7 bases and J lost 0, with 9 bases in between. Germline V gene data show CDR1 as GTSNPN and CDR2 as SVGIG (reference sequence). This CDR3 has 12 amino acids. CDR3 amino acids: CASVLANYGYTF. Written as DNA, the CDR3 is TGTGCCTCGGTATTGGCTAACTATGGCTACACCTTC.

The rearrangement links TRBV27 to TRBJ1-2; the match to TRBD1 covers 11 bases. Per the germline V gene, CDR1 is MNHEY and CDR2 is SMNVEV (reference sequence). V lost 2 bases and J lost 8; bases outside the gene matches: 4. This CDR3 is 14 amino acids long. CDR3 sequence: CASSLQGTGGGYTF. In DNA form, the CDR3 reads TGTGCCAGCAGTTTACAAGGGACAGGGGGAGGCTACACCTTC.

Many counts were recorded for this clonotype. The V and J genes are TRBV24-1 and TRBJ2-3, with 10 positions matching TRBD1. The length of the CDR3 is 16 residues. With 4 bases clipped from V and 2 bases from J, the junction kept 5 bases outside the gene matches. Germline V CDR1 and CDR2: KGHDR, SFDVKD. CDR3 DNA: TGTGCCACCAGTGAATCCGGGACAGGGGCCACAGATACGCAGTATTTT. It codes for CATSESGTGATDTQYF.

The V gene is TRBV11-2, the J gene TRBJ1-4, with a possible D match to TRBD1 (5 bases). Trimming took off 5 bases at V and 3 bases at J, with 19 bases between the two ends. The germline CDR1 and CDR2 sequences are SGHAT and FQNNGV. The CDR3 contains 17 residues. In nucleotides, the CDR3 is TGTGCCAGCAGCCAGGGCCCTTATCACCGGGCTAATGAAAAACTGTTTTTT. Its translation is CASSQGPYHRANEKLFF.

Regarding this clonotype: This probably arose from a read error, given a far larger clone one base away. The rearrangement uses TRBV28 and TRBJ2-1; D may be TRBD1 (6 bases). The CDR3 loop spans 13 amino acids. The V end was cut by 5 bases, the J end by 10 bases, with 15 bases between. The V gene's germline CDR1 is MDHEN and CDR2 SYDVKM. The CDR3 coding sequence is TGTGCCAGCAGTATGGACAGTACCTACGAGCAGTTCTTC. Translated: CASSMDSTYEQFF. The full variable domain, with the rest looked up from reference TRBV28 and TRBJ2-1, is DVKVTQSSRYLVKRTGEKVFLECVQDMDHENMFWYRQDPGLGLRLIYFSYDVKMKEKGDIPEGYSVSREKKERFSLILESASTNQTSMYLCASSMDSTYEQFFGPGTRLTVL.

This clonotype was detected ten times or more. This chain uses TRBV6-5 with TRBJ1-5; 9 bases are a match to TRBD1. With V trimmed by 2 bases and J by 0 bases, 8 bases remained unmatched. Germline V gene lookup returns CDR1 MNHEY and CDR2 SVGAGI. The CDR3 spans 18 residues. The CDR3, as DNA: TGTGCCAGCAGTTACCCGGGACAGGGAGGACTTAGCAATCAGCCCCAGCATTTT. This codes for CASSYPGQGGLSNQPQHF.

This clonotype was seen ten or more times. The chain's CDR3 is CASSYPRQEGNEKLFF. The CDR3, as DNA: TGTGCCAGCAGTTACCCACGACAGGAGGGAAATGAAAAACTGTTTTTT. The chain employs TRBV6-5 and TRBJ1-4; D is perhaps TRBD1 (6 bases). V was pared by 2 bases and J by 5 bases, with 15 bases between. The CDR3 totals 16 residues. Germline CDR1 is MNHEY and CDR2 is SVGAGI.

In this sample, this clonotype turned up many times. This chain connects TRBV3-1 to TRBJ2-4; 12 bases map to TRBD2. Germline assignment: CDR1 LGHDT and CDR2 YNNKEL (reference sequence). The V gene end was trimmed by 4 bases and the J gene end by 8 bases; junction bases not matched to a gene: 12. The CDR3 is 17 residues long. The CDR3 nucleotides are TGTGCCAGCAGCCCGAGACTAGCGGGAGAACCGCGGGACATTCAGTACTTC. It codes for CASSPRLAGEPRDIQYF.

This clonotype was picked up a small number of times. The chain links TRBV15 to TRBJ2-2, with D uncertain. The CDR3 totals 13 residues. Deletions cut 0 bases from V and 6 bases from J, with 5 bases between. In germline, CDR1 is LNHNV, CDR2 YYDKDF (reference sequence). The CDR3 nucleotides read TGTGCCACCAGCAGAGATCATTCCGGGGAGCTGTTTTTT. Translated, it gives CATSRDHSGELFF.

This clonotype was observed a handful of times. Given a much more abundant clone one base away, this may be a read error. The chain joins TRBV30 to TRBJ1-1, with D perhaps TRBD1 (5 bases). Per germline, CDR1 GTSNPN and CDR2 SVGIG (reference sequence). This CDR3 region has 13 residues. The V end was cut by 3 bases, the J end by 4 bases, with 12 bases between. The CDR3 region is CAWSRGGSTEAFF. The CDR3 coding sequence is TGTGCCTGGAGCCGGGGGGGGAGCACTGAAGCTTTCTTT.

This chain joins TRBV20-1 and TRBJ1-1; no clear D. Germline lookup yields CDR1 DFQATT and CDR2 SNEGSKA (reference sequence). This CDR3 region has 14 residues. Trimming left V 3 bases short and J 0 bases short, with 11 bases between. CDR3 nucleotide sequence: TGCAGTGCTAGCGGGGTACGTGTGAACACTGAAGCTTTCTTT. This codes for CSASGVRVNTEAFF.

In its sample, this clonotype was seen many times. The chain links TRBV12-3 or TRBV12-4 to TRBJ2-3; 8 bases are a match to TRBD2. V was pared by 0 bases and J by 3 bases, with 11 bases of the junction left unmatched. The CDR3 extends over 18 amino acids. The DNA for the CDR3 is TGTGCCAGCAGTTTAGCGATGGGTAGCGGGAAACTGACAGATACGCAGTATTTT. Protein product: CASSLAMGSGKLTDTQYF.

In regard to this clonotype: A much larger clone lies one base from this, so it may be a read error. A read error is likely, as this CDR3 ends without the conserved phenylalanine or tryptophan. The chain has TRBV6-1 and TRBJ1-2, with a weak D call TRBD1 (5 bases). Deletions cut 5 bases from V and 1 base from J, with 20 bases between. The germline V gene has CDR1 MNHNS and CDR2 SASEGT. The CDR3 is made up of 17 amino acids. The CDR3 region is CASSPEPPGPFNYGYTS. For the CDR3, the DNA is TGTGCCAGCAGTCCCGAACCACCGGGACCTTTTAACTATGGCTACACCTCC.

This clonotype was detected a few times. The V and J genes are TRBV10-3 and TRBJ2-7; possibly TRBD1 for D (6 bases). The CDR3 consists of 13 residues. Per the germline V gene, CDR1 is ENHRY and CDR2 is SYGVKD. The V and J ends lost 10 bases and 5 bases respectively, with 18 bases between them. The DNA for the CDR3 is TGTGCCAGCGGTGGACAGTCCTGGGACGAGCAGTACTTC. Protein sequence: CASGGQSWDEQYF.

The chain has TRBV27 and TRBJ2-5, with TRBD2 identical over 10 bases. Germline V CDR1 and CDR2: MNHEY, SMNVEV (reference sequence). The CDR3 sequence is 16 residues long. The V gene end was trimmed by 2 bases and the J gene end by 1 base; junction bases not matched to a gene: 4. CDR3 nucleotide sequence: TGTGCCAGCAGTTTACTAGCGGGAGCCTTCCAAGAGACCCAGTACTTC. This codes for CASSLLAGAFQETQYF.